Here is one T cell receptor beta chain with its context. Germline-derived CDR1 and CDR2 are MNHEY and SMNVEV (reference sequence). With 6 bases removed from V and 6 bases from J, the gap between germline ends came to 17 bases. The CDR3 covers 15 residues. Some clones are missing from TCRdb's copy, which holds only in-frame ones; the method was immunoSEQ multiplex PCR. The profile shows about 110,000 clones, approximately 90% of them singletons. This sample was taken from a study of control samples from healthy donors and cancer patients. The sequence was collected from a woman aged 18-29 years in good health. The chain links TRBV27 to TRBJ2-2; D ambiguous. The sequencing sample was made of blood. The CDR3 DNA reads TGTGCCAGCAGAACGACAACTTTCTCGGCCGGGGAGCTGTTTTTT. Its translation is CASRTTTFSAGELFF.